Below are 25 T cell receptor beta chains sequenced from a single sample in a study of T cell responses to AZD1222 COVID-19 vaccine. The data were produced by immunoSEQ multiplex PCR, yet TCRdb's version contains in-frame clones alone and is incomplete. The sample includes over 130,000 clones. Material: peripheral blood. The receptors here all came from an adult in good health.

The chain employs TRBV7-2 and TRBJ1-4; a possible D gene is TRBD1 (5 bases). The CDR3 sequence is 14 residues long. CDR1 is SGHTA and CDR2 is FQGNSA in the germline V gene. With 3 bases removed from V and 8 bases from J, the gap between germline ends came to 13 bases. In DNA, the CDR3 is TGTGCCAGCAGCTTCGAACCGGGGGTGGAAAAACTGTTTTTT. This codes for CASSFEPGVEKLFF. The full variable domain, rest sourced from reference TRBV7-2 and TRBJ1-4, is GAGVSQSPSNKVTEKGKDVELRCDPISGHTALYWYRQSLGQGLEFLIYFQGNSAPDKSGLPSDRFSAERTGGSVSTLTIQRTQQEDSAVYLCASSFEPGVEKLFFGSGTQLSVL.

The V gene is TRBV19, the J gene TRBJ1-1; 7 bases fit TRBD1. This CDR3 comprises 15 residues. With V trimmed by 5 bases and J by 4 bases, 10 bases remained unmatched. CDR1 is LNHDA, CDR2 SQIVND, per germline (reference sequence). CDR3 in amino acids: CASSSRQGGRTEAFF. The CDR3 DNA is TGTGCCAGTAGTTCCAGACAGGGAGGCCGCACTGAAGCTTTCTTT.

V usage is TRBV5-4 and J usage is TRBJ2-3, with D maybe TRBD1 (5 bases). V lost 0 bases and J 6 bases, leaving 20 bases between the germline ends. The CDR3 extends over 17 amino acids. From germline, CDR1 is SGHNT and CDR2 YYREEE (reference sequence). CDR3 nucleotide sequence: TGTGCCAGCAGCTTGGGACAGAGAAGAACCTCCTGGGATACGCAGTATTTT. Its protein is CASSLGQRRTSWDTQYF. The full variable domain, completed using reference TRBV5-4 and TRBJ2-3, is ETGVTQSPTHLIKTRGQQVTLRCSSQSGHNTVSWYQQALGQGPQFIFQYYREEENGRGNFPPRFSGLQFPNYSSELNVNALELDDSALYLCASSLGQRRTSWDTQYFGPGTRLTVL.

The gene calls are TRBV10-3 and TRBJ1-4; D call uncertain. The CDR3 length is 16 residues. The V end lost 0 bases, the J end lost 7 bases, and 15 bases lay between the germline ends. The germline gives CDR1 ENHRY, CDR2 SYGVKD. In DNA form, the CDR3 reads TGTGCCATCAGTGAGTCTGGGGTGAGGGCTGGTGAAAAACTGTTTTTT. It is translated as CAISESGVRAGEKLFF.

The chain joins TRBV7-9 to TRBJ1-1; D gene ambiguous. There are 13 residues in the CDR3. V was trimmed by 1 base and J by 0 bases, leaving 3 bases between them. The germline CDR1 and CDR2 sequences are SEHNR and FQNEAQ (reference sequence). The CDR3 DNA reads TGTGCCAGCAGCTTAGACATGAACACTGAAGCTTTCTTT. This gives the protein CASSLDMNTEAFF.

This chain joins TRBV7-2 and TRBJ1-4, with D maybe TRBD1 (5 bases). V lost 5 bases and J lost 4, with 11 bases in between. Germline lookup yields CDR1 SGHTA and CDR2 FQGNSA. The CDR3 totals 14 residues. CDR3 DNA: TGTGCCAGCAGCCGGGACGGACATAATGAAAAACTGTTTTTT. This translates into CASSRDGHNEKLFF.

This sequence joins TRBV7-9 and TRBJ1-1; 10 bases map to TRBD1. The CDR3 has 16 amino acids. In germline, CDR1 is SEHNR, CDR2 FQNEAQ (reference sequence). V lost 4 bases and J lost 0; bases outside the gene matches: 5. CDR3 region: CASSSLDRGLNTEAFF. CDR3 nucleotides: TGTGCCAGCAGCTCCCTGGACAGGGGGTTGAACACTGAAGCTTTCTTT.

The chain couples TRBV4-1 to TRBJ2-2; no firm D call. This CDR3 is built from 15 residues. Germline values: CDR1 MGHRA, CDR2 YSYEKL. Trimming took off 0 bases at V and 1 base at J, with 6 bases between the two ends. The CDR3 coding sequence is TGCGCCAGCAGCCAAGAGGGATGGAACACCGGGGAGCTGTTTTTT. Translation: CASSQEGWNTGELFF.

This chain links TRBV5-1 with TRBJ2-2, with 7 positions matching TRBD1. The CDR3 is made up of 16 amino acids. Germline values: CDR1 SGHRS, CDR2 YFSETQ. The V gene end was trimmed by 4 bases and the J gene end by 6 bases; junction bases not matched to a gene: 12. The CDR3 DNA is TGCGCCAGCAGCCCCCGGGGACAGATGGTCTCCGGGGAGCTGTTTTTT. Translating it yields CASSPRGQMVSGELFF.

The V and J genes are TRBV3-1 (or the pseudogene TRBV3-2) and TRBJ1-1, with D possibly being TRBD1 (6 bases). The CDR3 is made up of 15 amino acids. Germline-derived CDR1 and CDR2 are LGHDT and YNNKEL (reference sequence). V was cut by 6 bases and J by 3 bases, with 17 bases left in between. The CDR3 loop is CASSETGLGYTEAFF. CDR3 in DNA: TGTGCCAGCAGTGAGACAGGCCTGGGGTACACTGAAGCTTTCTTT.

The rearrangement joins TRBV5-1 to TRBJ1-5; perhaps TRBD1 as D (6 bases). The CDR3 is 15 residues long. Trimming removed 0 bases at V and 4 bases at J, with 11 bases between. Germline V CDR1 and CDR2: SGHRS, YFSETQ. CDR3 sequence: CASSLGGAQNQPQHF. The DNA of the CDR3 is TGCGCCAGCAGCTTGGGGGGGGCTCAAAATCAGCCCCAGCATTTT.

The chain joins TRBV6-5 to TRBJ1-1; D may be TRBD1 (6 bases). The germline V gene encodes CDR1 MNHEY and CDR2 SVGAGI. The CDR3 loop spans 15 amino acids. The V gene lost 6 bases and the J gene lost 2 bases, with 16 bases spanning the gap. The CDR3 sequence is CASRTTGFTNTEAFF. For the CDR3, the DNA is TGTGCCAGCAGAACCACAGGGTTTACCAACACTGAAGCTTTCTTT.

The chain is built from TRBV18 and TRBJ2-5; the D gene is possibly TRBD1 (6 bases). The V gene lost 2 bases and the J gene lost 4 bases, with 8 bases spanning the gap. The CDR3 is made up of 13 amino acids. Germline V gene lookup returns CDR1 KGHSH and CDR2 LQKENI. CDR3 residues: CASSPGQIETQYF. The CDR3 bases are TGTGCCAGCTCACCAGGACAGATAGAGACCCAGTACTTC. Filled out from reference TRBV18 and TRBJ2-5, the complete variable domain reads NAGVMQNPRHLVRRRGQEARLRCSPMKGHSHVYWYRQLPEEGLKFMVYLQKENIIDESGMPKERFSAEFPKEGPSILRIQQVVRGDSAAYFCASSPGQIETQYFGPGTRLLVL.

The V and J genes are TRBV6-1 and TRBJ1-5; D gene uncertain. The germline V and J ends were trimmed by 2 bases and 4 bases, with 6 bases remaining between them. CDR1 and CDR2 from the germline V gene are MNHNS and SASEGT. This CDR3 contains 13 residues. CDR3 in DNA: TGTGCCAGCAGTGAACGGCGGAATCAGCCCCAGCATTTT. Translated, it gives CASSERRNQPQHF.

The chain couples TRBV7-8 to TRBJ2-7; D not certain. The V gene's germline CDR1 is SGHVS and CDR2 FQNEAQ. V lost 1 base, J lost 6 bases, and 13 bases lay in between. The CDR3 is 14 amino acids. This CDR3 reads CASSLVGSPIEQYF. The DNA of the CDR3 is TGTGCCAGCAGCTTAGTGGGCAGTCCCATCGAGCAGTACTTC. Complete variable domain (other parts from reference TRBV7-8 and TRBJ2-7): GAGVSQSPRYKVAKRGQDVALRCDPISGHVSLFWYQQALGQGPEFLTYFQNEAQLDKSGLPSDRFFAERPEGSVSTLKIQRTQQEDSAVYLCASSLVGSPIEQYFGPGTRLTVT.

The chain's CDR3 is CASSQVGGTEAFF. The CDR3 nucleotides read TGTGCCAGCAGCCAAGTAGGTGGCACTGAAGCTTTCTTT. The rearrangement joins TRBV3-1 (or the pseudogene TRBV3-2) to TRBJ1-1; D gene uncertain. Per germline, CDR1 LGHDT and CDR2 YNNKEL (reference sequence). The length of the CDR3 is 13 residues. Between the trimmed V and J ends, which lost 1 base and 4 bases, there was a span of 7 bases.

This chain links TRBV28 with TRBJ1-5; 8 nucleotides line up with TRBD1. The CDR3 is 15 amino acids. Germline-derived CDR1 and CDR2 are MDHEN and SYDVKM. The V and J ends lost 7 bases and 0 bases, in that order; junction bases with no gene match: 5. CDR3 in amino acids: CASTNRGGSNQPQHF. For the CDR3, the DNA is TGTGCCAGCACAAACAGGGGGGGTAGCAATCAGCCCCAGCATTTT.

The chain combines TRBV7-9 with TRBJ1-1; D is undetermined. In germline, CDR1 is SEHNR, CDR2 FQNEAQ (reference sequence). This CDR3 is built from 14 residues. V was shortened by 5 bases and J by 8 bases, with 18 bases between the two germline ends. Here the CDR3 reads CASSPGVAVSEAFF. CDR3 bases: TGTGCCAGCAGCCCGGGCGTAGCTGTCTCGGAAGCTTTCTTT.

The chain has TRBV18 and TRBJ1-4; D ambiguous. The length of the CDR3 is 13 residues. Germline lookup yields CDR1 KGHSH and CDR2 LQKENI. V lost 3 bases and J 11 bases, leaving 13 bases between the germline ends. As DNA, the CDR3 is TGTGCCAGCTCACCTGACGGAGTCCCGAAACTGTTTTTT. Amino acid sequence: CASSPDGVPKLFF.

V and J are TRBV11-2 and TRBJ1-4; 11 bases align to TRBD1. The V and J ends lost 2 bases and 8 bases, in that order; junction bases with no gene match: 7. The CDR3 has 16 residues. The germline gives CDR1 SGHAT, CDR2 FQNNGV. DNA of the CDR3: TGTGCCAGCAGCTTAACGGGACAGGGGGTTAGAGAAAAACTGTTTTTT. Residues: CASSLTGQGVREKLFF.

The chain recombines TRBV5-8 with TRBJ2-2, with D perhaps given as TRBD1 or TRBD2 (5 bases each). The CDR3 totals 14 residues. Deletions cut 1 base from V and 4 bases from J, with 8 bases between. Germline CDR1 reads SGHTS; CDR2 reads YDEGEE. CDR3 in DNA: TGTGCCAGCAGCTTGCTCGGGGCCACCGGGGAGCTGTTTTTT. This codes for CASSLLGATGELFF.

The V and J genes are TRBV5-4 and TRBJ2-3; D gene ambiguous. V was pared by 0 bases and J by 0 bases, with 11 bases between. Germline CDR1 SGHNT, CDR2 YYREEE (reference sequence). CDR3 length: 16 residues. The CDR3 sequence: CASSLERAISTDTQYF. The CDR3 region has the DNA TGTGCCAGCAGCTTGGAACGGGCTATAAGCACAGATACGCAGTATTTT.

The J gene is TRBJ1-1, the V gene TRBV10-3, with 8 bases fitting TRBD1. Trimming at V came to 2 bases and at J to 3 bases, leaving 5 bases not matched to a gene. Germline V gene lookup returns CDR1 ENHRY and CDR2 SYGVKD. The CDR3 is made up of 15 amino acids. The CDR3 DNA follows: TGTGCCATCAGTGAGACTGGGACAGGCTACACTGAAGCTTTCTTT. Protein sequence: CAISETGTGYTEAFF.

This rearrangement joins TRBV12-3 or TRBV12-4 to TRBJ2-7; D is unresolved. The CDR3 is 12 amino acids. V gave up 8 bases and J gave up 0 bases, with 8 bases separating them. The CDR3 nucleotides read TGTGCCAGCGGGGAAAGCTCCTACGAGCAGTACTTC. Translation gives CASGESSYEQYF.

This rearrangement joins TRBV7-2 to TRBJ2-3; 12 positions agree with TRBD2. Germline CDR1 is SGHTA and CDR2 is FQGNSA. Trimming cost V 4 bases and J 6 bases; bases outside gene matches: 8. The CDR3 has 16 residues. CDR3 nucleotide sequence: TGTGCCAGCAGCTCACTAGCGGGGGGACCAAGGGATACGCAGTATTTT. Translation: CASSSLAGGPRDTQYF. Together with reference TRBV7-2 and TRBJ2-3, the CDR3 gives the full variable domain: GAGVSQSPSNKVTEKGKDVELRCDPISGHTALYWYRQSLGQGLEFLIYFQGNSAPDKSGLPSDRFSAERTGGSVSTLTIQRTQQEDSAVYLCASSSLAGGPRDTQYFGPGTRLTVL.